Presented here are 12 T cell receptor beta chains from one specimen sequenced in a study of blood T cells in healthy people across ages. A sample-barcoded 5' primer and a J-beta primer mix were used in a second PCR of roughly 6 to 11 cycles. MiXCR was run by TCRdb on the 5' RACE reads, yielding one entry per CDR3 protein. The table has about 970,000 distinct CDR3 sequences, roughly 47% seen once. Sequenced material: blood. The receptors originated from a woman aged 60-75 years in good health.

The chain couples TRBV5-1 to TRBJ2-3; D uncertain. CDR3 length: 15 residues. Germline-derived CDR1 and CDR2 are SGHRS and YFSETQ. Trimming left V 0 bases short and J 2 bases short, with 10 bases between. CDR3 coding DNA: TGCGCCAGCAGCTTGGAGCTGGGATCCACAGATACGCAGTATTTT. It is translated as CASSLELGSTDTQYF.

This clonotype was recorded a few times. The CDR3 loop is CSATKEQFF. The CDR3 nucleotides are TGCAGTGCTACCAAAGAGCAGTTCTTC. V usage is TRBV20-1 and J usage is TRBJ2-1; no clear D gene. CDR1 is DFQATT, CDR2 SNEGSKA, per germline (reference sequence). The CDR3 length is 9 residues. V lost 4 bases to trimming and J lost 10 bases, with 5 bases between them.

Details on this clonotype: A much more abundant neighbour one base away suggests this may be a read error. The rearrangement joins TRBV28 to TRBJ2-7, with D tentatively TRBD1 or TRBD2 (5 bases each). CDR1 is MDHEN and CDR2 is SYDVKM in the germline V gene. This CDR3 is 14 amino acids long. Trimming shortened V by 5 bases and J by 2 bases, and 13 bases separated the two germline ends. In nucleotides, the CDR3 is TGTGCCAGCAGTGTTCCGGGGCGGGCCTACGAGCAGTACTTC. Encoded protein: CASSVPGRAYEQYF. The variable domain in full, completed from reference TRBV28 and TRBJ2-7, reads DVKVTQSSRYLVKRTGEKVFLECVQDMDHENMFWYRQDPGLGLRLIYFSYDVKMKEKGDIPEGYSVSREKKERFSLILESASTNQTSMYLCASSVPGRAYEQYFGPGTRLTVT.

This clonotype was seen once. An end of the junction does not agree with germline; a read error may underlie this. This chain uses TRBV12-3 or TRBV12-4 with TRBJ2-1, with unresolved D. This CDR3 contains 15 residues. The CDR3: CAGSPRRSLGNEQFF. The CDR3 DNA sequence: TGTGCCGGCAGTCCGCGCAGATCCTTGGGCAATGAGCAGTTCTTC.

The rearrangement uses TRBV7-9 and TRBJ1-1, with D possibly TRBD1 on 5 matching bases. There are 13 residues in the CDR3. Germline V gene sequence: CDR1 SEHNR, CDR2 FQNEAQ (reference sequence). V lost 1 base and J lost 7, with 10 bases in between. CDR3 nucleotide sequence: TGTGCCAGCAGCTTAGAAGGGGACCATGAAGCTTTCTTT. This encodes CASSLEGDHEAFF.

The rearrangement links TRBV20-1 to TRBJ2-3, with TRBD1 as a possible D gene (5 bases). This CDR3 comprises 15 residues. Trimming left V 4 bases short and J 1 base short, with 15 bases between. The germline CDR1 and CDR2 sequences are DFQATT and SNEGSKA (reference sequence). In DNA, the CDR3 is TGCAGTGCTACTGTCAGGGTCTTCGGCACAGATACGCAGTATTTT. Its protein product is CSATVRVFGTDTQYF.

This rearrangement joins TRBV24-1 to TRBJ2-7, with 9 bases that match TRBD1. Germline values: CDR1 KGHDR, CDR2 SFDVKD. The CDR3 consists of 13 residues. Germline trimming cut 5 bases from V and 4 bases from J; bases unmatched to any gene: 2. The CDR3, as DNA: TGTGCCACCAGTGGGGACAGGGCTTACGAGCAGTACTTC. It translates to CATSGDRAYEQYF.

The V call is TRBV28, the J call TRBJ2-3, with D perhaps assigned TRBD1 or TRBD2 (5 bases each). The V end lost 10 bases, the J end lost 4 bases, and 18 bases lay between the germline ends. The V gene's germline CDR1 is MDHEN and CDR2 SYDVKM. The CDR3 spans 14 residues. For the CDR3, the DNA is TGTGCCACCAAACCTCCCTGGGGGTCAGATACGCAGTATTTT. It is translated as CATKPPWGSDTQYF.

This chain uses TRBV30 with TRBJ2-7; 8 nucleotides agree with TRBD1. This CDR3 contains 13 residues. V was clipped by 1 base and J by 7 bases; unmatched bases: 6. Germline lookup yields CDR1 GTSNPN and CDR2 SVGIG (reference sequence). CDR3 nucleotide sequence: TGTGCCTGGAGTGCAAACACAGGGGGAGAGCAGTACTTC. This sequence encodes CAWSANTGGEQYF.

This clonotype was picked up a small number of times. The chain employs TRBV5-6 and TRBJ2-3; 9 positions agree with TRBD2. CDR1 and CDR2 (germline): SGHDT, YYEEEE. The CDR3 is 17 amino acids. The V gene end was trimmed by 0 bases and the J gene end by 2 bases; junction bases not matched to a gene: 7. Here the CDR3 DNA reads TGTGCCAGCAGCTTGGCCGGCGGGAGGGCTGTCACAGATACGCAGTATTTT. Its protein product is CASSLAGGRAVTDTQYF.

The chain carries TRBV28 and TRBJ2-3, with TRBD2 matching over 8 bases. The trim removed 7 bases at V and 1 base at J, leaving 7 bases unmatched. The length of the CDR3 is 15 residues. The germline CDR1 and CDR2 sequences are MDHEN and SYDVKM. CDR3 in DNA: TGTGCCAGCAAGCGGCGGGGGGCAGGCACAGATACGCAGTATTTT. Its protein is CASKRRGAGTDTQYF.

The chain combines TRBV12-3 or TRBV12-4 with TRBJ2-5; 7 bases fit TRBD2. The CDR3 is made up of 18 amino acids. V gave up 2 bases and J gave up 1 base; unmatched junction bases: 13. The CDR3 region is CASSLWSYGRETQETQYF. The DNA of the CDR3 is TGTGCCAGCAGTTTATGGTCCTATGGGCGGGAGACCCAAGAGACCCAGTACTTC.